The 9 T cell receptor beta chains listed next were all sequenced from one sample in a study of shared clonotypes between healthy human individuals. Produced via immunoSEQ multiplex PCR; TCRdb's table is partial and in-frame only. The sample lists about 2.1 million clones, just under 95% seen once, with around 1.8% in the top ten. Positive CCR7 selection of CD45RO-negative cells yielded the naive CD8 cells, and terminally differentiated effector memory CD45RA+ cells were excluded. Material for sequencing was naive CD8+ T cells from PBMCs. These receptors were taken from a young man in good health. Some clones in this sample may be carry-over from other donors' samples.

This clone has only one observation. This chain uses TRBV19 with TRBJ1-1; D is uncertain. This CDR3 contains 12 residues. V shed 5 bases and J shed 6 bases, with 10 bases lying between them. In germline, CDR1 is LNHDA, CDR2 SQIVND (reference sequence). CDR3 DNA: TGTGCCAGTAGTGTTGACCTATCTGAAGCTTTCTTT. Encoded protein: CASSVDLSEAFF.

The CDR3: CASSGDRGYDEQYF. The CDR3, as DNA: TGTGCCAGCAGCGGGGACAGGGGCTACGACGAGCAGTACTTC. The chain has TRBV7-6 and TRBJ2-7; 10 bases fit TRBD1. Trimming cost V 5 bases and J 5 bases; bases outside gene matches: 6. The CDR3 is 14 amino acids. Germline V gene lookup returns CDR1 SGHVS and CDR2 FNYEAQ. Full variable domain (rest looked up from reference TRBV7-6 and TRBJ2-7): GAGVSQSPRYKVTKRGQDVALRCDPISGHVSLYWYRQALGQGPEFLTYFNYEAQQDKSGLPNDRFSAERPEGSISTLTIQRTEQRDSAMYRCASSGDRGYDEQYFGPGTRLTVT.

J is TRBJ2-1 and V is TRBV27; D is unresolved. The CDR3 is made up of 14 amino acids. V was clipped by 7 bases and J by 2 bases, with 12 bases between them. Germline CDR1 and CDR2: MNHEY and SMNVEV (reference sequence). The CDR3 region has the DNA TGTGCCAGCATGTTGGGAAGGGCCTACAATGAGCAGTTCTTC. Protein sequence: CASMLGRAYNEQFF.

The chain carries TRBV27 and TRBJ2-7; 7 bases are a match to TRBD2. Germline assignment: CDR1 MNHEY and CDR2 SMNVEV (reference sequence). CDR3 length: 15 residues. V lost 5 bases and J lost 5; bases outside the gene matches: 12. The CDR3 nucleotides read TGTGCCAGCAGTCCCCCGGCTAGCGGATACCACGAGCAGTACTTC. This sequence encodes CASSPPASGYHEQYF.

The CDR3 DNA reads TGCGCCAGCAGTGAGACACAGCGGAGCTCCTACAATGAGCAGTTCTTC. Encoded protein: CASSETQRSSYNEQFF. V usage is TRBV10-1 and J usage is TRBJ2-1; D might be TRBD2 (5 bases). Trimming left V 2 bases short and J 0 bases short, with 11 bases between. CDR3 length: 16 amino acids. The germline CDR1 and CDR2 sequences are WNHNN and SYGVQD (reference sequence).

The chain combines TRBV10-2 with TRBJ1-2, with D maybe TRBD1 (5 bases). The CDR3 totals 15 residues. CDR1 WSHSY and CDR2 SAAADI come from the germline V gene. V lost 1 base and J lost 6, with 15 bases in between. CDR3 residues: CASSEFQGGRDGYTF. For the CDR3, the DNA is TGCGCCAGCAGTGAGTTCCAGGGTGGTAGAGATGGCTACACCTTC.

This sequence joins TRBV5-1 and TRBJ2-7; D is possibly TRBD2 (5 bases). From germline, CDR1 is SGHRS and CDR2 YFSETQ. V shed 2 bases and J shed 0 bases, with 21 bases lying between them. CDR3 size: 18 residues. CDR3 amino acids: CASSFARAGVGLSYEQYF. The CDR3 DNA follows: TGCGCCAGCAGCTTCGCCCGGGCCGGGGTGGGCCTCTCCTACGAGCAGTACTTC.

The chain is built from TRBV7-9 and TRBJ1-2; 9 nucleotides line up with TRBD1. The V and J ends lost 6 bases and 6 bases, in that order; junction bases with no gene match: 11. Germline V gene lookup returns CDR1 SEHNR and CDR2 FQNEAQ (reference sequence). The CDR3 has 15 residues. DNA of the CDR3: TGTGCCAGCAGGCCAATCCTACAGGGGGCAAATGGCTACACCTTC. Encoded protein: CASRPILQGANGYTF.

Worth noting for this clone: The sample contains more than one DNA sequence encoding this CDR3. This sequence joins TRBV7-9 and TRBJ2-7; no reliable D call. The CDR3 totals 13 residues. From germline, CDR1 is SEHNR and CDR2 FQNEAQ (reference sequence). V dropped 3 bases and J dropped 0 bases, with 6 bases sitting between them. CDR3 DNA: TGTGCCAGCAGCTTCGGAGTCTCCTACGAGCAGTACTTC. It encodes CASSFGVSYEQYF.